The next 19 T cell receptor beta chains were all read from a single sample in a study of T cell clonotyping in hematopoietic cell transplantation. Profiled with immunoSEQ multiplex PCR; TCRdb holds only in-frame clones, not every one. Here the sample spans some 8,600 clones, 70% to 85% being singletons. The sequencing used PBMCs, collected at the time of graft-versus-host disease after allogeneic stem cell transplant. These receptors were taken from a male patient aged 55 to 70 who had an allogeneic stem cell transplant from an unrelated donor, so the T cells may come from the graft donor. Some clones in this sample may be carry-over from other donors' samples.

This CDR3 is CASSQVWDPPEQPQHF. DNA of the CDR3: TGCGCCAGCAGCCAAGTATGGGATCCACCGGAACAGCCCCAGCATTTT. The gene calls are TRBV4-1 and TRBJ1-5; no clear D gene. CDR1 and CDR2 (germline): MGHRA, YSYEKL. Trimming took off 1 base at V and 7 bases at J, with 17 bases between the two ends. The CDR3 totals 16 residues.

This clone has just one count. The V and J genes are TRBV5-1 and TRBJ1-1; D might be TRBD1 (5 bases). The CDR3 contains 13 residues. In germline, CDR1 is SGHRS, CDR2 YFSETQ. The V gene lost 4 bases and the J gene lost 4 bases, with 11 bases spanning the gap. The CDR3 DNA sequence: TGCGCCAGCAGCCCTCTGGGGGGCACTGAAGCTTTCTTT. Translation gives CASSPLGGTEAFF. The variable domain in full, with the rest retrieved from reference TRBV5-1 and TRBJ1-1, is KAGVTQTPRYLIKTRGQQVTLSCSPISGHRSVSWYQQTPGQGLQFLFEYFSETQRNKGNFPGRFSGRQFSNSRSEMNVSTLELGDSALYLCASSPLGGTEAFFGQGTRLTVV.

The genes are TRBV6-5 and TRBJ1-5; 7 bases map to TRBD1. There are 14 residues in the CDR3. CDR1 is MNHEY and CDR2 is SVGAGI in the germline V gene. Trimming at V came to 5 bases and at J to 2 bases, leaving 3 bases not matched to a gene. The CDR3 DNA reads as TGTGCCAGCAGTCAGGGGGGCGGCAATCAGCCCCAGCATTTT. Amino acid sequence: CASSQGGGNQPQHF.

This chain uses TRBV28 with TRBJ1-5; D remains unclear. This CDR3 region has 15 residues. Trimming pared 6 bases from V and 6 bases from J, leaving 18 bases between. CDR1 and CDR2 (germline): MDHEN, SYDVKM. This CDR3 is CASSIPTGSGQPQHF. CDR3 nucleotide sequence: TGTGCCAGCAGCATCCCGACCGGGAGTGGTCAGCCCCAGCATTTT. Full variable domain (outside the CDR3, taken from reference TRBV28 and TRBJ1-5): DVKVTQSSRYLVKRTGEKVFLECVQDMDHENMFWYRQDPGLGLRLIYFSYDVKMKEKGDIPEGYSVSREKKERFSLILESASTNQTSMYLCASSIPTGSGQPQHFGDGTRLSIL.

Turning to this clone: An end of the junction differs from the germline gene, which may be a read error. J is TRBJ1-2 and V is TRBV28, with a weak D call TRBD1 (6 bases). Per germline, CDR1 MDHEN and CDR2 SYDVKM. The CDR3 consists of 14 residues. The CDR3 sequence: CASSLTRGQGGRSF. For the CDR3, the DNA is TGTGCCAGCAGTTTAACTCGGGGGCAGGGTGGAAGGAGCTTC.

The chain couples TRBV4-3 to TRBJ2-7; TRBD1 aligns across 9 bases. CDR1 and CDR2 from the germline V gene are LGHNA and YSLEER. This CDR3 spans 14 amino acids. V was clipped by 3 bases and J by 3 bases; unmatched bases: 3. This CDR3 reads CASSHGTGSYEQYF. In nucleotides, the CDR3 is TGCGCCAGCAGCCACGGGACAGGGAGCTACGAGCAGTACTTC.

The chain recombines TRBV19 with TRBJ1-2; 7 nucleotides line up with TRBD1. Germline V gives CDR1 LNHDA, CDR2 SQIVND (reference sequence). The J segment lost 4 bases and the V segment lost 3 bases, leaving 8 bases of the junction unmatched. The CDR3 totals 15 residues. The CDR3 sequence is CASSISGEGAYGYTF. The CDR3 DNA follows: TGTGCCAGTAGTATCTCAGGGGAGGGGGCCTATGGCTACACCTTC.

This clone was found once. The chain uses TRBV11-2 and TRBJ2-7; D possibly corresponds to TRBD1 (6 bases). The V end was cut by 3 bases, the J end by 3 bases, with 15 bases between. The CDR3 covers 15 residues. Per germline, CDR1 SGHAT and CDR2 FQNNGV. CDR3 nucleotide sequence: TGTGCCAGCAGCTTCGCGGGCGGACAGTACTACGAGCAGTACTTC. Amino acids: CASSFAGGQYYEQYF.

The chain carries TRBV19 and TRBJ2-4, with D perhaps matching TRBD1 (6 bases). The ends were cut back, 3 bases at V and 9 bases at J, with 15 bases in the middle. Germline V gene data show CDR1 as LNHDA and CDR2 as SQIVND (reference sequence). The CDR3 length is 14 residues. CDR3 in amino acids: CASSIGEIGGIQYF. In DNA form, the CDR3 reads TGTGCCAGTAGTATCGGGGAGATAGGGGGCATTCAGTACTTC.

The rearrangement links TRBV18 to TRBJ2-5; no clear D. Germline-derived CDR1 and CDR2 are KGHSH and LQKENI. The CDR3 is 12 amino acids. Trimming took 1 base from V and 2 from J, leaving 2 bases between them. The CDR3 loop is CASSPQQETQYF. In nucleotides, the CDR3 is TGTGCCAGCTCACCACAACAAGAGACCCAGTACTTC.

The CDR3 reads CASSLRGLGQGRSYGYTF. CDR3 DNA: TGTGCCAGCAGCTTACGAGGCCTCGGACAGGGGAGGTCCTATGGCTACACCTTC. The V gene is TRBV2, the J gene TRBJ1-2; 9 positions agree with TRBD1. In germline, CDR1 is SNHLY, CDR2 FYNNEI. The CDR3 has 18 amino acids. After removal of 6 bases from V and 4 bases from J, the junction contained 18 bases not matched to a gene.

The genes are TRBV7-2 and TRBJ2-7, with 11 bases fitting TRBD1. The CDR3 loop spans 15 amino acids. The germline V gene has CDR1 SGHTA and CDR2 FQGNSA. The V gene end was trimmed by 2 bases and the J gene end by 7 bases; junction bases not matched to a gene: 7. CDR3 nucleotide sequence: TGTGCCAGCAGCTTAAGCGGACAGGGGGCAAGAGAGCAGTACTTC. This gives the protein CASSLSGQGAREQYF.

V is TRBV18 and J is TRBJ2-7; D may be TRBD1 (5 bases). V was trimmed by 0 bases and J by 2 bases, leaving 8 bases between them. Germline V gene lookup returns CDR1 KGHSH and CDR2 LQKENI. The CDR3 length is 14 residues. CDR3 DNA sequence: TGTGCCAGCTCACCACCGGACATGACCTACGAGCAGTACTTC. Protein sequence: CASSPPDMTYEQYF.

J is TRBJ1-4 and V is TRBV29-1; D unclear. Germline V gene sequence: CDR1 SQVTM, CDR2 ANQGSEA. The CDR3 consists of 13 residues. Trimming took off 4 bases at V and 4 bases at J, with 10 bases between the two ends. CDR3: CSVVEGGNEKLFF. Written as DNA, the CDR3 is TGCAGCGTTGTAGAGGGCGGTAATGAAAAACTGTTTTTT.

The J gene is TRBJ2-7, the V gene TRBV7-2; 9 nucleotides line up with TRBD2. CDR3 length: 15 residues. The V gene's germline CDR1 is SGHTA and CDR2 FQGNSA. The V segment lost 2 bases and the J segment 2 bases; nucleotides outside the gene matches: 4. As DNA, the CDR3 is TGTGCCAGCAGCTTATCGGCGGGGGGGCCCTACGAGCAGTACTTC. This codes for CASSLSAGGPYEQYF.

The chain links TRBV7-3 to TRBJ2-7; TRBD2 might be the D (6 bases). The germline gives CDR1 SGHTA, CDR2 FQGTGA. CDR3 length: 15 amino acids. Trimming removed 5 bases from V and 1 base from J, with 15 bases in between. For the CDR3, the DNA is TGTGCCAGCAGCCAGATCGGGGGTCGGTCCTACGAGCAGTACTTC. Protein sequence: CASSQIGGRSYEQYF.

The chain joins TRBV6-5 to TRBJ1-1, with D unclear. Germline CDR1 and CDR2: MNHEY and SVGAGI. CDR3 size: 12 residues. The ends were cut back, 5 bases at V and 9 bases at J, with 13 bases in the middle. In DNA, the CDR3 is TGTGCCAGCAGTCCAGAGGAGGGTAAAGCTTTCTTT. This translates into CASSPEEGKAFF.

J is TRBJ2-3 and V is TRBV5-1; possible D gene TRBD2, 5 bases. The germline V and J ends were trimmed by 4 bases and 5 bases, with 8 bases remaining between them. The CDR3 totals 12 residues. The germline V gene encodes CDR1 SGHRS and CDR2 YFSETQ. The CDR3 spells CASSGGGDTQYF. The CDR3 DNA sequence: TGCGCCAGCAGCGGCGGAGGAGATACGCAGTATTTT.

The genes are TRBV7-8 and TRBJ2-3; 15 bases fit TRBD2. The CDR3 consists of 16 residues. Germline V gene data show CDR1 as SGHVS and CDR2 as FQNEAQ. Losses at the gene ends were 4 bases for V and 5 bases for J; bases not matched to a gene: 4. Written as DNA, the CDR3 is TGTGCCAGCAGCTCCGGACTAGCGGGGGGGTTAGATACGCAGTATTTT. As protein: CASSSGLAGGLDTQYF. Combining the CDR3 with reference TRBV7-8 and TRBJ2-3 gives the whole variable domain GAGVSQSPRYKVAKRGQDVALRCDPISGHVSLFWYQQALGQGPEFLTYFQNEAQLDKSGLPSDRFFAERPEGSVSTLKIQRTQQEDSAVYLCASSSGLAGGLDTQYFGPGTRLTVL.